Reported below is one T cell receptor (beta chain). This sample includes further DNA sequences coding for the same CDR3. Trimming left V 0 bases short and J 4 bases short, with 11 bases between. From germline, CDR1 is SGHRS and CDR2 YFSETQ. The CDR3 runs 14 residues. Cohorts were determined from participant-reported clinical history. The sample is drawn from a study of blood T cell repertoires in COVID-19. Assay used: immunoSEQ multiplex PCR; TCRdb lists only in-frame clones, some missing. The top ten clones hold under 2.5% of a sample with some 190,000 clones, 89% of them seen once. The sequenced sample consisted of PBMCs or T cells enriched from blood (not recorded which). The gene calls are TRBV5-1 and TRBJ2-7, with D uncertain. This sequence originates from a woman in her thirties or forties with acute COVID-19. The CDR3 coding sequence is TGCGCCAGCAGCTTGGTTACGGGTCGATACGAGCAGTACTTC. Translated: CASSLVTGRYEQYF.